This T cell receptor beta chain was recovered during a study of PD-1 blockade in classical Hodgkin lymphoma. Study overall: Intravenous infusions of nivolumab 3 mg/kg reached patients every 2 weeks. The study's findings and limits: Newly diagnosed patients were reported to start with lower TCR diversity than healthy donors. CD4+ TCR diversity, unlike CD8+, climbed significantly by C4D1.

In every patient, relapse followed autologous stem cell transplantation, while exposure to brentuximab vedotin differed. Remarks on this clone: The antigen remains unidentified.

Some clones are missing from TCRdb's copy, which holds only in-frame ones; the method was immunoSEQ multiplex PCR. This table holds 25,000 to 35,000 clones, 70% to 90% found once. The V and J ends lost 6 bases and 7 bases, in that order; junction bases with no gene match: 11. This CDR3 is 15 amino acids long. Germline CDR1 is LNHDA and CDR2 is SQIVND (reference sequence). The chain combines TRBV19 with TRBJ1-1; 10 nucleotides align to TRBD1. This sample comprised peripheral blood mononuclear cells (PBMCs), obtained before the second cycle of nivolumab. The receptor comes from a human donor with classical Hodgkin lymphoma. The CDR3 nucleotides are TGTGCCAGTAGCCCTCCGGGACAGGGGAAGGATGAAGCTTTCTTT. It encodes CASSPPGQGKDEAFF.